Listed below are T cell receptor beta chains from one sample, sequenced in a study of cytomegalovirus exposure and HLA in healthy donors. Clones were read by immunoSEQ multiplex PCR, and TCRdb kept only the in-frame ones, dropping some. Here the sample spans approximately 150,000 clones, about two thirds being singletons. The sample taken for sequencing was PBMCs. The receptor set was obtained from a human donor in good health. Each CDR3 is given with its conserved first and last residue. D genes are given only for firm matches. Expanded clones get a size class; other rows say once, few or many, or leave the size out.

TRBV27	NA	NA	TRBJ2-1	TGTGCCAGCAGTTTATTGGGAGATGAGCAGTTCTTC	CASSLLGDEQFF
TRBV6-1	once	NA	TRBJ1-1	TGTGCCAGCAGTTCGACCCGGAGGGTGAACACTGAAGCTTTCTTT	CASSSTRRVNTEAFF
TRBV27	NA	NA	TRBJ2-6	TGTGCCAGCAGTGAGGACTCTGGGGCCAACGTCCTGACTTTC	CASSEDSGANVLTF
TRBV4-1	NA	NA	TRBJ1-1	TGCGCCAGCAGCCAAGTCTTAGCTTTGGTCAGGGTCGGAGCTTTCTTT	CASSQVLALVRVGAFF
TRBV4-1	NA	TRBD1	TRBJ1-1	TGCGCCAGCAGCCAAGGTGGAGGGGGCCTTTGGGCTTTCTTT	CASSQGGGGLWAFF
TRBV7-9	NA	TRBD1	TRBJ1-2	TGTGCCAGCAGCGCAAGGTCAGGGGGTGGTAGCTACACCTTC	CASSARSGGGSYTF
TRBV5-4	once	TRBD1	TRBJ1-1	TGTGCCAGCAGCCCAGGACAGGGGCGGGAAACTGAAGCTTTCTTT	CASSPGQGRETEAFF
TRBV20-1	NA	NA	TRBJ1-2	TGCAGTGCTAGAGCCTTTGGCTACACCTTC	CSARAFGYTF
TRBV9	NA	NA	TRBJ2-2	TGTGCCAGCAGCGCTTCGAGGGGTGGGGGAATAGCGGCCGCCGGGGAGCTGTTTTTT	CASSASRGGGIAAAGELFF
TRBV15	NA	TRBD2	TRBJ2-3	TGTGCCACCAGCGTGGGTCGACTAGCGGGGGGGTCAGATACGCAGTATTTT	CATSVGRLAGGSDTQYF
TRBV4-1	NA	TRBD1	TRBJ2-7	TGCGCCAGCAGCCAGACCGGGACAGGCCCCTACGAGCAGTACTTC	CASSQTGTGPYEQYF
TRBV19	NA	TRBD2	TRBJ2-1	TGTGCCAGTAGTGTTAGACTAGCGGGGGGGCCGGGTGAGCAGTTCTTC	CASSVRLAGGPGEQFF
TRBV19	few	TRBD1	TRBJ1-5	TGTGCCAGTAGTATGACAGGGAGGAGCAATCAGCCCCAGCATTTT	CASSMTGRSNQPQHF
TRBV11-3	NA	TRBD2	TRBJ2-5	TGTGCCAGCAGCCCCCGGGGGGATGAGACCCAGTACTTC	CASSPRGDETQYF